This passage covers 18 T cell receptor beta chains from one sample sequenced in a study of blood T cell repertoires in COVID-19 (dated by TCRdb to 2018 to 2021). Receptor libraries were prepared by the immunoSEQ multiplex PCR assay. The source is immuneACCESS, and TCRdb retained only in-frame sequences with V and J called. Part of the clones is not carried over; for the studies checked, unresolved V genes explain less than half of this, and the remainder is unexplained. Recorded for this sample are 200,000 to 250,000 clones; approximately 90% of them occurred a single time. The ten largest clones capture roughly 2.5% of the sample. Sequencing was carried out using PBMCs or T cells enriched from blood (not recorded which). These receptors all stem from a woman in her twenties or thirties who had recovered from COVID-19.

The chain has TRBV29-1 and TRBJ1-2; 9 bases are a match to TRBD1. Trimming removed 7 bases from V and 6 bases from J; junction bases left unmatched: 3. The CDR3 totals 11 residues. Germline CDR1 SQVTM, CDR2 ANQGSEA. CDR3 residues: CSARTGDGYTF. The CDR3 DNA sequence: TGCAGCGCCCGGACAGGGGATGGCTACACCTTC. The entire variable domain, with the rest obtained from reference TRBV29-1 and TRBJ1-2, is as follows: SAVISQKPSRDICQRGTSLTIQCQVDSQVTMMFWYRQQPGQSLTLIATANQGSEATYESGFVIDKFPISRPNLTFSTLTVSNMSPEDSSIYLCSARTGDGYTFGSGTRLTVV.

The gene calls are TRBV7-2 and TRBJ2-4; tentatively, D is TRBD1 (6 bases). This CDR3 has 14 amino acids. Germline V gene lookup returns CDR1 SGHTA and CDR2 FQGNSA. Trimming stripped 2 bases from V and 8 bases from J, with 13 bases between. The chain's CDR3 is CASSLPGHWDIQYF. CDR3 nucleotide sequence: TGTGCCAGCAGCTTACCGGGACATTGGGACATTCAGTACTTC.

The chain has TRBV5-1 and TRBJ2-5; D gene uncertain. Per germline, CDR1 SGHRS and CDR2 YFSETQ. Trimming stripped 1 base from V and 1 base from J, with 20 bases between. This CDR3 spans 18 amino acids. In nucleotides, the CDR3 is TGCGCCAGCAGCTTGTCTCGGTCCGCGGAAATATCCCAAGAGACCCAGTACTTC. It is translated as CASSLSRSAEISQETQYF.

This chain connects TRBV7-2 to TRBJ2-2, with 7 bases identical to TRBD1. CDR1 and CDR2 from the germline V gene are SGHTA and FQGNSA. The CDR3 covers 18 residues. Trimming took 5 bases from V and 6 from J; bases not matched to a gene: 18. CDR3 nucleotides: TGTGCCAGCAGCCCGGTACAGGGGTCTCCTACAAGAGCCGGGGAGCTGTTTTTT. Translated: CASSPVQGSPTRAGELFF.

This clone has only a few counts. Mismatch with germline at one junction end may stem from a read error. The CDR3 sequence is CASSSDSLNNGELFF. The CDR3 nucleotides read TGTGCCAGCAGTTCGGACTCCCTAAACAACGGGGAGCTGTTTTTT. The chain recombines TRBV7-9 with TRBJ2-2; D is perhaps TRBD2 (5 bases). CDR3 length equals 15 residues. Per the germline V gene, CDR1 is SEHNR and CDR2 is FQNEAQ (reference sequence).

CDR3 DNA sequence: TGCGCCAGCAGCCCACTCAGGGGTGGCGATACGCAGTATTTT. It codes for CASSPLRGGDTQYF. The chain is built from TRBV5-1 and TRBJ2-3, with TRBD1 as a possible D gene (6 bases). V dropped 4 bases and J dropped 6 bases, with 15 bases sitting between them. Germline CDR1 SGHRS, CDR2 YFSETQ. The CDR3 has 14 amino acids.

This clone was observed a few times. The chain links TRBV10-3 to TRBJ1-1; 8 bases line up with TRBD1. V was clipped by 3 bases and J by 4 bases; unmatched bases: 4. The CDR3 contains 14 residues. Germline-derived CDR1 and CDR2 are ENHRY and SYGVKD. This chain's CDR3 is CAISEDRGGTEAFF. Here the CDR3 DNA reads TGTGCCATCAGTGAAGACAGGGGAGGCACTGAAGCTTTCTTT.

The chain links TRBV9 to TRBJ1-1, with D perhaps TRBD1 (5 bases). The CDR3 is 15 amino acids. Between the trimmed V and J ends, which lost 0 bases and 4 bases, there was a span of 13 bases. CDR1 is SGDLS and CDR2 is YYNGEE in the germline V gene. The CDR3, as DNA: TGTGCCAGCAGCGTAGATGAGGGGAGGGGCACTGAAGCTTTCTTT. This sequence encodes CASSVDEGRGTEAFF.

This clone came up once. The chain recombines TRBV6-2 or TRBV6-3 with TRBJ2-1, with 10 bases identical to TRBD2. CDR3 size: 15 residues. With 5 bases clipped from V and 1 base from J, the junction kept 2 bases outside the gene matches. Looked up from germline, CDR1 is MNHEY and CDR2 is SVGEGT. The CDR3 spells CASSRAGGSYNEQFF. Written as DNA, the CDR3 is TGTGCCAGCAGTAGAGCGGGGGGGTCCTACAATGAGCAGTTCTTC.

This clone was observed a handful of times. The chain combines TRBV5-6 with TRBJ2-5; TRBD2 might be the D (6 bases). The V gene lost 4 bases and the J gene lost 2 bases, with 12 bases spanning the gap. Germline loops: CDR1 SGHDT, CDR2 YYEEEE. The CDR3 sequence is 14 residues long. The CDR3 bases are TGTGCCAGCAGCAATCGGGGGAAACAAGAGACCCAGTACTTC. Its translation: CASSNRGKQETQYF. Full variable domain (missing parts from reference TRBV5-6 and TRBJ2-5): DAGVTQSPTHLIKTRGQQVTLRCSPKSGHDTVSWYQQALGQGPQFIFQYYEEEERQRGNFPDRFSGHQFPNYSSELNVNALLLGDSALYLCASSNRGKQETQYFGPGTRLLVL.

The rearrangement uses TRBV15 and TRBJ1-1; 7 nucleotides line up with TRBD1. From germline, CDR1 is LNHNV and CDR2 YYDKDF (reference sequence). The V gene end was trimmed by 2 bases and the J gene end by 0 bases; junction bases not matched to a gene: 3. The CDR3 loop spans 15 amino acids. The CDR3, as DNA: TGTGCCACCAGCAGACCGGACAGGATGAACACTGAAGCTTTCTTT. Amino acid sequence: CATSRPDRMNTEAFF.

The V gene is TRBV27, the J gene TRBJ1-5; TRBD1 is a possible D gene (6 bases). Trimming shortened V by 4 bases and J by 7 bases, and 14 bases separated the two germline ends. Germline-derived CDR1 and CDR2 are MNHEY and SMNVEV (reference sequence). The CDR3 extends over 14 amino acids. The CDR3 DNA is TGTGCCAGCAGTTCCCCCTCCAGGGGCCAGCCCCAGCATTTT. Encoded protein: CASSSPSRGQPQHF.

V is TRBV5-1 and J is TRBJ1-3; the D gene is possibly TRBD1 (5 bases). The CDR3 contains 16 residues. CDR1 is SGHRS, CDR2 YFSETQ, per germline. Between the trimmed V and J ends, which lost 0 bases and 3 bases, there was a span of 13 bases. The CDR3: CASSLAGPGYGNTIYF. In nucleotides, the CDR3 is TGCGCCAGCAGCTTGGCCGGCCCAGGGTATGGAAACACCATATATTTT.

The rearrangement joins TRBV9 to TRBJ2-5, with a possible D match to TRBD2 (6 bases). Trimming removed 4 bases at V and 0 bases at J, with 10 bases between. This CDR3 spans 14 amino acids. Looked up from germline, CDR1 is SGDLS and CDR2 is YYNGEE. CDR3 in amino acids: CASSKGLNQETQYF. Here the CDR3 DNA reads TGTGCCAGCAGCAAGGGACTTAACCAAGAGACCCAGTACTTC.

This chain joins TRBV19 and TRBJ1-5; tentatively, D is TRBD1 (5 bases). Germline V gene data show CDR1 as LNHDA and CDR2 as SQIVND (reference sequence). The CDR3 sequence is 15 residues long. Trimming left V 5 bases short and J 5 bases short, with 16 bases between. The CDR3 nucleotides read TGTGCCAGTAGTTCGCAGGCAGGGCCCTATCAGCCCCAGCATTTT. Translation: CASSSQAGPYQPQHF.

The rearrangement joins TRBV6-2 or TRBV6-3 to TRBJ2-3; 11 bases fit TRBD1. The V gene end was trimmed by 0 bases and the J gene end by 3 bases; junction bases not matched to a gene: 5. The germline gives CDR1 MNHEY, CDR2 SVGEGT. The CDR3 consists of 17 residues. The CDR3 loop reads CASSYSSDRGRTDTQYF. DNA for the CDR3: TGTGCCAGCAGTTACTCCTCGGACAGGGGGCGAACAGATACGCAGTATTTT.

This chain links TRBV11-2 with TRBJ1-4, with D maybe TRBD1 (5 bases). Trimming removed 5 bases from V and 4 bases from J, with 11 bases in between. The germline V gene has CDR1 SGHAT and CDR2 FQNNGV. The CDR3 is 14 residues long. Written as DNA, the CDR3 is TGTGCCAGCAGCGCACAGGTTTATAATGAAAAACTGTTTTTT. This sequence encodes CASSAQVYNEKLFF.

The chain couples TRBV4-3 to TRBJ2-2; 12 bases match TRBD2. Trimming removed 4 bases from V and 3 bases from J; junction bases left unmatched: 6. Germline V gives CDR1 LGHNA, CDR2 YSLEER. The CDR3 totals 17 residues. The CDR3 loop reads CASSLTTSGGYTGELFF. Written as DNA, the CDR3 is TGCGCCAGCAGCCTAACAACTAGCGGGGGGTACACCGGGGAGCTGTTTTTT.